Listed below are T cell receptor beta chains from one sample, sequenced in a study of Tregs in tolerant kidney transplant recipients. Using immunoSEQ multiplex PCR, the repertoire was profiled, and TCRdb retains in-frame clones only, with some absent. The profile shows 40,000 to 50,000 clones, over 85% of them singletons. The input for sequencing was CD8+ T cells from blood (PBMCs), taken 12 months after the transplant. The receptors originated from a human patient who received a combined kidney and bone marrow transplant. A subset of T cells may come from the graft donor. The CDR3 runs from the conserved cysteine through the conserved F or W. D genes are given only for firm matches. A clone size is listed for some rows: how often the clone was seen (once, few, many), or a class if it is expanded.

>-|TRBJ2-7|TRBV15|TRBD2
CATSTSRGDEQYF
TGTGCCACCAGCACGTCCCGGGGGGACGAGCAGTACTTC
>-|TRBJ2-7|TRBV5-5|TRBD1
CASSLGQGPTYEQYF
TGTGCCAGCAGCTTGGGACAGGGGCCGACCTACGAGCAGTACTTC
>-|TRBJ2-7|TRBV4-3|-
CASSQYMDNSYEQYF
TGCGCCAGCAGCCAATATATGGACAACTCCTACGAGCAGTACTTC
>-|TRBJ1-1|TRBV5-5|-
CASRDRTAGATEAFF
TGTGCCAGCAGGGATCGCACCGCGGGGGCCACTGAAGCTTTCTTT
>once|TRBJ2-1|TRBV7-9|TRBD2
CASSPIAGASYNEQFF
TGTGCCAGCAGCCCGATAGCGGGAGCCTCCTACAATGAGCAGTTCTTC
>-|TRBJ2-7|TRBV7-9|-
CASSVTQVYEQYF
TGTGCCAGCAGCGTAACCCAAGTCTACGAGCAGTACTTC
>-|TRBJ1-2|TRBV5-6|-
CASSLVFTGRPAGDGYTF
TGTGCCAGCAGCTTGGTTTTCACGGGGCGGCCCGCAGGGGATGGCTACACCTTC
>once|TRBJ1-2|TRBV4-1|TRBD1
CASSARTGDRSYGYTF
TGCGCCAGCAGCGCCAGGACAGGGGATCGGAGTTATGGCTACACCTTC
>-|TRBJ2-7|TRBV9|TRBD1
CASSDDRGYEQYF
TGTGCCAGCAGCGATGACAGGGGCTACGAGCAGTACTTC
>-|TRBJ2-5|TRBV4-3|-
CASSRESRDQETQYF
TGCGCCAGCAGCCGAGAGAGCAGGGACCAAGAGACCCAGTACTTC
>-|TRBJ1-4|TRBV28|TRBD1
CASSSGTGMRKLFF
TGTGCCAGCAGCTCCGGGACAGGGATGAGGAAACTGTTTTTT
>once|TRBJ2-2|TRBV7-2|-
CASSLGPELFF
TGTGCCAGCAGCTTAGGGCCGGAGCTGTTTTTT
>once|TRBJ2-7|TRBV7-9|-
CASRSGSSPYEQYF
TGTGCCAGCAGATCCGGGTCCTCGCCCTACGAGCAGTACTTC
>-|TRBJ1-1|TRBV9|-
CASSVAGLNTEAFF
TGTGCCAGCAGCGTAGCAGGGCTGAACACTGAAGCTTTCTTT
>-|TRBJ1-1|TRBV19|TRBD1
CASSMRGPNTEAFF
TGTGCCAGTAGTATGAGGGGGCCCAACACTGAAGCTTTCTTT
>-|TRBJ1-1|TRBV7-2|-
CASSSRGHMNTEAFF
TGTGCCAGCAGCTCCAGGGGTCACATGAACACTGAAGCTTTCTTT
>-|TRBJ2-1|TRBV4-1|-
CASSQTQLVDEQFF
TGCGCCAGCAGCCAAACCCAACTGGTGGATGAGCAGTTCTTC
>few|TRBJ1-5|TRBV15|-
CATSRGGDQPQHF
TGTGCCACCAGCAGAGGGGGGGATCAGCCCCAGCATTTT
>medium-sized|TRBJ2-3|TRBV15|TRBD1
CATSSYGQGGRPTSTDTQYF
TGTGCCACCAGCAGTTATGGACAGGGGGGACGACCTACTAGCACAGATACGCAGTATTTT
>few|TRBJ2-7|TRBV19|-
CASRTGVTASEQYF
TGTGCCAGTAGGACGGGGGTAACCGCCTCCGAGCAGTACTTC
>-|TRBJ2-3|TRBV13|-
CASSLVRADTQYF
TGTGCCAGCAGCTTGGTACGAGCAGATACGCAGTATTTT
>-|TRBJ2-2|TRBV4-2|TRBD1
CASSQVVQGVTGELFF
TGTGCCAGCAGCCAAGTAGTGCAGGGGGTAACCGGGGAGCTGTTTTTT
>-|TRBJ2-2|TRBV2|-
CASSERTENTGELFF
TGTGCCAGCAGTGAAAGGACAGAGAACACCGGGGAGCTGTTTTTT
>-|TRBJ2-1|TRBV7-9|-
CASSLSYNEQFF
TGTGCCAGCAGCCTATCTTACAATGAGCAGTTCTTC
>-|TRBJ1-2|TRBV29-1|TRBD1
CSVTTGEDYGYTF
TGCAGCGTAACGACAGGGGAGGACTATGGCTACACCTTC
>-|TRBJ2-1|TRBV13|TRBD2
CASSPGPSGSYNEQFF
TGTGCCAGCAGCCCAGGCCCTAGCGGCTCCTACAATGAGCAGTTCTTC
>-|TRBJ2-5|TRBV7-3|-
CASSPRGLVGETQYF
TGTGCCAGCAGCCCGCGGGGGCTGGTGGGAGAGACCCAGTACTTC
>-|TRBJ2-7|TRBV11-3|-
CASSLQSYEQYF
TGTGCCAGCAGCTTACAATCCTACGAGCAGTACTTC
>-|TRBJ2-5|TRBV4-3|-
CASSQGQTATQYF
TGCGCCAGCAGCCAAGGACAGACGGCGACCCAGTACTTC
>-|TRBJ2-2|TRBV11-1|-
CASSFSEGELFF
TGTGCCAGCAGCTTTTCTGAGGGGGAGCTGTTTTTT
>-|TRBJ1-2|TRBV4-1|TRBD1
CASSQDSQGAGGYTF
TGCGCCAGCAGCCAAGATTCCCAGGGGGCGGGTGGCTACACCTTC
>-|TRBJ1-5|TRBV9|TRBD1
CASSIGQGPQHF
TGTGCCAGCAGCATTGGACAGGGACCCCAGCATTTT
>once|TRBJ1-1|TRBV7-2|-
CASSSPFYDRREAFF
TGTGCCAGCAGCTCCCCCTTTTATGACAGAAGGGAAGCTTTCTTT
>-|TRBJ2-1|TRBV6-4|TRBD2
CASSRLAGGSYNEQFF
TGTGCCAGCAGCCGACTAGCGGGGGGATCCTACAATGAGCAGTTCTTC
>-|TRBJ2-1|TRBV7-9|TRBD2
CASTKTSGDYNEQFF
TGTGCCAGCACTAAGACTAGCGGCGACTACAATGAGCAGTTCTTC
>-|TRBJ1-1|TRBV5-1|-
CASSLDSGNTEAFF
TGCGCCAGCAGCCTGGACAGTGGGAACACTGAAGCTTTCTTT
>-|TRBJ1-4|TRBV9|-
CASSVATGVGEKLFF
TGTGCCAGCAGCGTAGCTACGGGGGTCGGTGAAAAACTGTTTTTT